The T cell receptor beta chain described here comes from a study of T-cell memory formation after mild COVID-19. In the study overall: TCR clusters showed largely donor specificity.

Findings of the study overall: SARS-CoV-2 specificity of second-wave clones peaking day 37 was unconfirmed. CD4/CD8 balance held among clones contracting day 15 to 85, and later expanders leaned CD4+.

A 5'RACE reaction primed in the constant segment made cDNA libraries of TCR alpha and TCR beta, and these carried sample barcodes and UMIs. A single record per CDR3 protein comes from TCRdb applying MiXCR to the 5' RACE reads. The sample comprises approximately 4,900 distinct CDR3 sequences, approximately 48% of which are singletons, and 2.6% rests with the top ten. A note on this clonotype: Antigen: not known.

Germline CDR1 and CDR2: SGHDT and YYEEEE. V lost 2 bases and J lost 6, with 9 bases in between. The CDR3 covers 13 residues. Sequencing was done on a sample of PBMCs or a T cell subset sorted from them (not recorded which). The clonotype originates from an adult who had mild COVID-19 (a few samples of this study predate the infection). Cell type and time point are not known. V usage is TRBV5-6 and J usage is TRBJ1-5, with D hard to call. Written as DNA, the CDR3 is TGTGCCAGCAGCTTTGGGGTAGGTCAGCCCCAGCATTTT. As protein: CASSFGVGQPQHF.